These T cell receptor beta chains were read from a single sample in a study of regulatory T cells in long-lasting Graves disease. TCRdb processed the multiplex PCR reads anew with MiXCR; each CDR3 protein has one entry. This sample yields around 400,000 distinct CDR3 sequences, of which 23% are seen a single time; over 25% belongs to the top ten. Sequencing was performed on peripheral blood mononuclear cells (PBMCs), taken when the disease was refractory, from a patient treated with antithyroid drugs. The source of these receptors is a female donor with Graves disease. Both conserved end residues are part of each CDR3. A D gene is named only where the DNA matches it firmly. Size tells how often a clone was seen (once, few, many) or the class of an expanded clone, and some rows leave it out.

D gene: -; clone size: many; V gene: TRBV2; CDR3 protein: CASSGEYEQYF
D gene: TRBD1; clone size: once; V gene: TRBV14; CDR3 protein: CASSSDRGRGTEAFF
D gene: TRBD1; clone size: few; V gene: TRBV29-1; CDR3 protein: CSVLMTGAVEYEQYF
D gene: -; clone size: -; V gene: TRBV20-1; CDR3 protein: CSASQGGDRGYGYTF
D gene: -; clone size: few; V gene: TRBV7-9; CDR3 protein: CASSPRDLRRDTEAFF
D gene: -; clone size: few; V gene: TRBV19; CDR3 protein: CASSAAGGLAKNIQYF
D gene: -; clone size: few; V gene: TRBV20-1; CDR3 protein: CSARPLNRNTEAFF
D gene: -; clone size: many; V gene: TRBV12-3/TRBV12-4; CDR3 protein: CASRPRSGPTNEKLFF
D gene: TRBD1; clone size: many; V gene: TRBV28; CDR3 protein: CASRPYGTGNQPQHF
D gene: -; clone size: many; V gene: TRBV2; CDR3 protein: CASSGTEDNQPQHF
D gene: -; clone size: -; V gene: TRBV30; CDR3 protein: CAWSPLNTGELFF
D gene: -; clone size: many; V gene: TRBV30; CDR3 protein: CAWSQGLFEQFF
D gene: -; clone size: -; V gene: TRBV7-6; CDR3 protein: CASSLAGPGGGEETQYF
D gene: -; clone size: many; V gene: TRBV7-6; CDR3 protein: CASSLGAPNNEQFF
D gene: TRBD1; clone size: many; V gene: TRBV12-3/TRBV12-4; CDR3 protein: CASSSQGVDLSGELFF